This TCR beta chain was sequenced in a study of cytomegalovirus exposure and HLA in healthy donors (dated by TCRdb to 2015 to 2018). Study-level background: In an earlier analysis of approximately 640 of the donors, approximately 260 Gb of sequence data and 120 million or so unique TCR beta sequences from about 179 million T cells were reported. An early release covering 550 to 650 HLA-typed donors comprised approximately 290 gigabases of sequencing data and roughly 85 million unique TCR sequences. Of the approximately 400 genotyped donors, about 84% fell in the genetic ancestry cluster associated with self-reported Caucasian donors. The study aimed to test whether cataloging public T cell receptors could reveal signatures of past pathogen exposure. The T cell repertoires of 700 or so subjects were profiled by immunosequencing and related to cytomegalovirus serostatus. In addition to the first cohort of 500 to 850 subjects, a separate validation cohort of some 120 different subjects was used. The study combined high-throughput TCR immunosequencing, statistical association of individual TCRs with disease status, and machine learning to predict cytomegalovirus infection status. A later analysis re-examined previously published TCR beta repertoires from more than 600 donors and added high-resolution HLA genotyping to investigate patterns of TCR occurrence. Rather than using new phenotypic data, the later analysis identified candidate immune exposures from TCR beta sequences and from how often those sequences occurred across donors. An earlier analysis of around 540 of the donors applied high-throughput TCR beta sequencing to assess whether each TCR beta V gene segment acted as functional or pseudogenic. Donor age, sex, ethnicity and CMV serostatus were compiled alongside the repertoire data. A later genetic analysis used genome-wide SNP genotypes for about 65% of the 666 donors, treating that subset as a discovery cohort. All discovery cohort repertoires had been generated on a single sequencing platform. Both class I and class II loci were covered by HLA typing, at four-digit resolution. The number of donors typed differed by locus, with 629-630 for A, B, C, DRB1 and DQB1, 522 for DQA1, 606 for DPA1, and around 450 for DPB1. Five DR-DQ haplotypes were treated as single units for association and clustering because of strong linkage in the cohort. On average, around 230,000 unique TCR beta nucleotide sequences were sequenced per donor among some 430 genotyped donors of the cohort, with about 17% of those sequences being non-productive.

A remark on this clone: Its recognized antigen is unknown. No base quality values were provided; no much bigger clone lies one nucleotide off.

The paper's findings and limits, for the study overall: For the cohort, immune exposure information was limited to CMV serostatus. Broadly in line with IMGT annotations, most TCR beta V segments showed up in productive rearrangements about 87% or about 30% of the time in an earlier analysis of some 590 of the donors. A later genetic analysis associated a missense DCLRE1C variant with V-gene and J-gene trimming of TCR beta chains, and an independent cohort replicated the association. A later analysis found that most CMV-associated TCR beta chains appeared HLA-restricted, with HLA associations seemingly driven largely by CMV exposure. Correlated functional status among segregating V segments might be attributable to linkage disequilibrium, but an unknown experimental factor could not be ruled out. In vitro tests confirmed that a few of the cytomegalovirus-associated TCR beta chains recognize cytomegalovirus antigens. Roughly uniform sequencing depth across donors was assumed in presence/absence analyses, although this assumption may not hold. Cytomegalovirus status was reported to be diagnosed by the classifier with high specificity and sensitivity in both the original and validation cohorts. Several of the top co-occurrence clusters appeared to be linked to parvovirus B19, influenza, CMV and Epstein-Barr virus, according to a later analysis. When HLA alleles, especially DR and DQ, strongly co-occurred, attributing TCR associations to individual alleles was difficult. The authors suggested that the approach could potentially be extended to other disease states and immunological phenotypes. The earlier analysis of 450 to 700 of the donors excluded over 15 rarely observed V segments, including chromosome 9 orphons, because counts were too low. According to a later genetic analysis, donors in an Asian-associated ancestry cluster had fewer N-insertions in productive TCRs than the roughly 660-donor mean. A cluster of highly shared sequence variants was judged likely to be a technical artifact of the sequencing pipeline. Because HLA typing was missing for some donors at each locus, association tests included only the typed subset. Because the 87-base-pair reads could not distinguish some IMGT-functional V segments, including TRBV6-2 and TRBV6-3, those segments were excluded. According to a later analysis, TCR association rates differed among HLA loci, with DRB1 alleles showing the most associated TCRs and HLA-C alleles showing the fewest. The cohort was sequenced for TCR beta chains only, and without alpha or paired-chain data the features that could be detected were limited. In a later analysis, HLA-associated TCR beta chains were found to be more clonally expanded and to have lower generation probabilities than equally common non-associated chains. A further reported finding was that TCR beta sequences accurately predicted the HLA-A and HLA-B alleles for most subjects in the first cohort. Across donors, most TCR sequences were observed very rarely, whereas some public TCRs were present in many individuals. A total of roughly 160 TCR beta chains were listed by the study as associated with cytomegalovirus. At a false discovery rate of 0.05, a later analysis linked under 20,000 TCR beta sequences to specific HLA alleles.

Trimming at the junction amounts to 2 bases on V and 3 bases on J, and the germline ends lie 13 bases apart. As encoded in the germline V gene (reference sequence), CDR1 is SGHKS while CDR2 is YYEKEE. The CDR3 has 15 amino acids, counting the end cysteine and phenylalanine. The kept DNA is CDR3 alone, 45 bases in frame from the first base. The library was made by the immunoSEQ multiplex PCR assay. A mixture of 60 forward primers for TCR Vbeta segments and 13 reverse primers for TCR Jbeta segments was used in the multiplex PCR. A multiplex PCR assay on genomic DNA amplified the CDR3 region of rearranged TCR beta genes. The Illumina HiSeq System was used to sequence the amplified TCR beta libraries as 87-base-pair reads. In the authors' own workflow: Across the roughly 700 repertoires, a later analysis counted roughly 84 million unique TCR beta chains, 8.5 million to 12 million of which were shared by at least two donors. Raw reads were error-corrected and collapsed into unique sequences by a nearest-neighbor algorithm in which closely related sequences were merged to remove PCR and sequencing errors. To assign V, D and J gene segments, CDR3 sequences were aligned to IMGT reference sequences. Each retained sequence needed at least a six-nucleotide match to both a V gene segment and a J gene segment. A rearrangement was called productive if the CDR3 had no stop codons and remained in frame with V and J, and every other rearrangement was called non-productive. Following IMGT convention, CDR3 was defined as the stretch from the second conserved V-encoded cysteine up to the conserved J-encoded phenylalanine. The earlier analysis of 500 to 650 of the donors excluded any sequence lacking an unambiguous match to a single V gene segment. An earlier analysis of a few hundred of the donors called V segments functional above 56.7% productive rearrangements and segregating when the between-donor standard deviation exceeded 5%. A statistical classification framework was developed to diagnose cytomegalovirus status using the catalog of TCR beta chain sequences. In a later analysis, TCR nucleotide sequences were compared against IMGT/GENE-DB human TR gene sequences so that V and J genes could be assigned. In a later analysis, CDR3 sequences and most-parsimonious VDJ recombination scenarios were assigned using the TCRdist pipeline. In a later analysis, every TCR beta chain was defined by the combination of its CDR3 amino acid sequence and its V-gene family, and reads without a unique V-gene family were dropped. To address suspected cross-contamination and a sequencing artifact, a later analysis removed several hundred highly shared, low-generation-probability nucleotide sequences. For each public chain, a later analysis derived a clonal expansion index from normalized ranks of inferred template counts within each repertoire. Generation probabilities in a later analysis came from a VDJ recombination model fitted to out-of-frame rearrangements, and those results were checked against IGoR. A later analysis scored TCR-TCR, TCR-HLA and TCR-CMV co-occurrence with hypergeometric tests, applying a repertoire-size bias correction to TCR pairs. In a later analysis, false discovery rates were estimated by permuting HLA or CMV assignments 20 times. In a later analysis, co-occurring TCRs were grouped using DBSCAN, with TCRdist sequence similarity added in when clustering inside HLA-allele-positive subsets. Co-occurrence clustering excluded repertoires with fewer than 30,000 or more than 120,000 public chains, plus five with anomalous nucleotide sharing. TCRdb carries this immuneACCESS record with in-frame sequences only. Its versions omit some clonotypes, under half of them owing to an unresolved V gene in the studies checked, with the rest unexplained. V, J and clone size are taken as reported in that table, and D and trimming were inferred from the DNA itself. Across this sample there are some 120,000 clones, with 60% to 75% seen only once. Approximately 5.4% of the sample is taken by the ten largest.

The cohort was made up of 666 healthy bone marrow donors. Cohort members were all nominally healthy when sampled, although unrecorded immune exposures were likely present. The donor was CMV seropositive and was included in the group of 289 seropositive cohort members. Each donor provided a peripheral blood sample, and peripheral blood mononuclear cells were used for TCR beta sequencing. The Qiagen DNeasy Blood Extraction Kit was used to extract genomic DNA from the blood cell samples. The receptor chain draws on TRBV5-5 and TRBJ2-3, with a tentative D gene TRBD1 over 6 matching bases. The sample comprised PBMCs. This receptor was identified in a woman aged 50 to 65 in good health and CMV-seropositive. The CDR3 region: CASSLGSQGTDTQYF. At the DNA level, the sequence is TGTGCCAGCAGCTTAGGGTCACAGGGAACAGATACGCAGTATTTT. Here the CDR3 is joined to the reference TRBV5-5 and TRBJ2-3 genes, and the full variable domain is: DAGVTQSPTHLIKTRGQQVTLRCSPISGHKSVSWYQQVLGQGPQFIFQYYEKEERGRGNFPDRFSARQFPNYSSELNVNALLLGDSALYLCASSLGSQGTDTQYFGPGTRLTVL.